These T cell receptor beta chains were read from a single sample in a study of CD8 T cells in Susac syndrome. MiXCR was run by TCRdb on the immunoSEQ multiplex PCR reads, yielding one entry per CDR3 protein. The sample yields about 120,000 distinct CDR3 sequences, around 94% seen once. Sequencing was carried out using CD8+ T cells from PBMCs. The receptor source for this set is a human donor with Susac syndrome. Each CDR3 is given with its conserved first and last residue. A D gene is named only where the DNA matches it firmly. Only part of the rows carry a size: once, few, many, or a class if the clone is expanded.

TRBV9	15	.	TRBJ2-2	.	TGTGCCAGCAGCGTACTAGCAACGGGCACCGGGGAGCTGTTTTTT	CASSVLATGTGELFF
TRBV6-5	10	.	TRBJ2-1	.	TGTGCCAGCAGTTACACCGAGCAGTTCTTC	CASSYTEQFF
TRBV29-1	10	.	TRBJ2-2	.	TGCAGCGCTCGGGACGGGGAGCTGTTTTTT	CSARDGELFF
TRBV20-1	16	TRBD1	TRBJ1-5	.	TGCAGTGCTAGCGCTAGAGCAGGGGGCGTCAATCAGCCCCAGCATTTT	CSASARAGGVNQPQHF
TRBV30	13	.	TRBJ1-2	.	TGTGCCTGGATATCCGGGGGGGACTATGGCTACACCTTC	CAWISGGDYGYTF
TRBV7-9	14	TRBD1	TRBJ1-2	.	TGTGCCAGCAGCTTAGGGACAGGGAGCTATGGCTACACCTTC	CASSLGTGSYGYTF
TRBV6-5	13	TRBD2	TRBJ2-7	.	TGTGCCAGCAGTTACCCCGGGAGGGGCGAGCAGTACTTC	CASSYPGRGEQYF
TRBV7-8	17	.	TRBJ1-6	.	TGTGCCAGCAGCTTAGAATTACCGAGCTCCTATAATTCACCCCTCCACTTT	CASSLELPSSYNSPLHF
TRBV11-2	14	.	TRBJ1-5	.	TGTGCCAGCAGCATCGGGGAGAGCAATCAGCCCCAGCATTTT	CASSIGESNQPQHF
TRBV12-3/TRBV12-4	14	.	TRBJ2-2	.	TGTGCCAGCAGTACAGGGTTAAGTGGCGGGGAGCTGTTTTTT	CASSTGLSGGELFF
TRBV19	17	TRBD2	TRBJ2-3	.	TGTGCCAGTAGTTCCTGGACTAGCGGGGGGGCCGGAGATACGCAGTATTTT	CASSSWTSGGAGDTQYF
TRBV12-3/TRBV12-4	14	TRBD2	TRBJ2-1	.	TGTGCCAGCAGTTCAGCGGGGGACTACGGTGAGCAGTTCTTC	CASSSAGDYGEQFF
TRBV7-9	14	TRBD1	TRBJ2-5	.	TGTGCCAGCAGCCACCAGGGGGCTTGGGAGACCCAGTACTTC	CASSHQGAWETQYF
TRBV18	14	.	TRBJ1-2	.	TGTGCCAGCTCAACCCCGACGGTGGACTATGGCTACACCTTC	CASSTPTVDYGYTF
TRBV19	16	.	TRBJ1-5	.	TGTGCCAGTATAAGCCGCGGGGCTGGTAGCAATCAGCCCCAGCATTTT	CASISRGAGSNQPQHF
TRBV7-2	11	.	TRBJ1-1	.	TGTGCCAGCAGCCACAGGCCGGTAGCTTTCTTT	CASSHRPVAFF
TRBV27	14	TRBD2	TRBJ2-7	few	TGTGCCAGCAGTTTAGTGCAGGGAGGGTACGAGCAGTACTTC	CASSLVQGGYEQYF
TRBV12-3/TRBV12-4	13	.	TRBJ2-1	.	TGTGCCAGCAGTTCCGGACACCTCAATGAGCAGTTCTTC	CASSSGHLNEQFF
TRBV7-9	14	.	TRBJ2-3	.	TGTGCCAGCAGCCAAGGGGGGGCCACAGATACGCAGTATTTT	CASSQGGATDTQYF
TRBV9	16	.	TRBJ1-2	once	TGTGCCAGCAGCGTAGAAGGGAAACCCACCCCCTATGGCTACACCTTC	CASSVEGKPTPYGYTF
TRBV7-9	16	.	TRBJ1-1	.	TGTGCCAGCAGATCGGGCAGCCCCCTTGCTAACACTGAAGCTTTCTTT	CASRSGSPLANTEAFF
TRBV4-1	16	.	TRBJ1-1	.	TGCGCCAGCAGCCAAGATCTCGAGACAATTAACACTGAAGCTTTCTTT	CASSQDLETINTEAFF
TRBV27	14	TRBD1	TRBJ2-7	.	TGTGCCAGCAGTCGGGACAGCAGCTCCTACGAGCAGTACTTC	CASSRDSSSYEQYF
TRBV5-1	15	TRBD1	TRBJ2-3	few	TGCGCCAGCAGCTTGGTGGGACAGGTCACAGATACGCAGTATTTT	CASSLVGQVTDTQYF
TRBV9	13	.	TRBJ2-1	.	TGTGCCAGCAGCGCACCCGCCAGCGATGAGCAGTTCTTC	CASSAPASDEQFF
TRBV7-9	14	.	TRBJ1-1	.	TGTGCCAGCAGCCCGGGGGCCCCCGACACTGAAGCTTTCTTT	CASSPGAPDTEAFF
TRBV19	13	.	TRBJ2-7	once	TGTGCCAGTTCTGCCGCCGTCTCCTACGAGCAGTACTTC	CASSAAVSYEQYF
TRBV29-1	12	.	TRBJ1-1	once	TGCAGCGTTGTCAAGGGGAACACTGAAGCTTTCTTT	CSVVKGNTEAFF
TRBV9	13	.	TRBJ2-2	.	TGTGCCAGCAGCGGGGGAAACACCGGGGAGCTGTTTTTT	CASSGGNTGELFF
TRBV27	12	.	TRBJ2-7	few	TGTGCCAGCAGTTTTGGAGGGTTCGAGCAGTACTTC	CASSFGGFEQYF
TRBV9	16	TRBD2	TRBJ2-1	.	TGTGCCAGCAGCGTCCCAGCGGGGGGCCGATACAATGAGCAGTTCTTC	CASSVPAGGRYNEQFF
TRBV4-1	16	TRBD1	TRBJ1-5	.	TGCGCCAGCAGCCCCGAGACAGGGCGAGTCAATCAGCCCCAGCATTTT	CASSPETGRVNQPQHF
TRBV9	13	.	TRBJ2-7	.	TGTGCCAGCAGCGCCCCTCTATCCTACGAGCAGTACTTC	CASSAPLSYEQYF
TRBV7-9	13	.	TRBJ2-1	.	TGTGCCAGCAGCTTAAGTTGGAACAATGAGCAGTTCTTC	CASSLSWNNEQFF
TRBV9	16	.	TRBJ2-2	.	TGTGCCAGCAGCGTAGGTCCAGACAGACGCACCGGGGAGCTGTTTTTT	CASSVGPDRRTGELFF
TRBV18	16	.	TRBJ2-7	.	TGTGCCAGCTCACCGGGCTTTGAGGGAACTCACTACGAGCAGTACTTC	CASSPGFEGTHYEQYF
TRBV12-3/TRBV12-4	14	.	TRBJ1-1	.	TGTGCCAGCAGTTTAGGGGGGACTGGGACTGAAGCTTTCTTT	CASSLGGTGTEAFF
TRBV30	11	.	TRBJ1-1	.	TGTGCCTGGGTGGGGAACACTGAAGCTTTCTTT	CAWVGNTEAFF
TRBV27	16	TRBD2	TRBJ2-1	.	TGTGCCAGCAGTGTACTAGCGGGGGAGGTTATCCATGAGCAGTTCTTC	CASSVLAGEVIHEQFF
TRBV3-1	17	.	TRBJ2-3	once	TGTGCCAGCAGCCAAGGATCCGGGGGCCCTAGCACAGATACGCAGTATTTT	CASSQGSGGPSTDTQYF
TRBV7-2	15	.	TRBJ2-5	.	TGTGCCAGCAGCGGAACCGGGGCAGGGAAAGAGACCCAGTACTTC	CASSGTGAGKETQYF
TRBV27	17	.	TRBJ2-5	.	TGTGCCAGCAGTTTAGCTCCGGGACTCCCAATAAGGGAGACCCAGTACTTC	CASSLAPGLPIRETQYF
TRBV20-1	14	.	TRBJ1-2	.	TGCAGTGCTCGAGGCCCGCGGGATTACTATGGCTACACCTTC	CSARGPRDYYGYTF
TRBV5-6	14	.	TRBJ2-3	.	TGTGCCAGCAGCCAAGCGTCCCGCACAGATACGCAGTATTTT	CASSQASRTDTQYF
TRBV29-1	12	TRBD1	TRBJ1-2	.	TGCAGCGTCCCGGGGGACAGCTATGGCTACACCTTC	CSVPGDSYGYTF
TRBV13	15	.	TRBJ2-1	.	TGTGCCAGCAACTGGCGTGGGAGCCGAGGAAATGAGCAGTTCTTC	CASNWRGSRGNEQFF
TRBV11-1	15	.	TRBJ2-1	.	TGTGCCAGCAGCGGGGGACGTACAGGGTTGAATGAGCAGTTCTTC	CASSGGRTGLNEQFF
TRBV12-3/TRBV12-4	14	.	TRBJ1-2	.	TGTGCCAGCAGTTTCCCAGGGCTTAACTATGGCTACACCTTC	CASSFPGLNYGYTF
TRBV10-2	15	.	TRBJ2-7	.	TGCGCCAGCAGTGGAGAAGCAAAAGGCTTCTACGAGCAGTACTTC	CASSGEAKGFYEQYF
TRBV4-1	14	.	TRBJ1-5	.	TGCGCCAGCAGCCAAGGGTCCGGCGGTCAGCCCCAGCATTTT	CASSQGSGGQPQHF
TRBV4-3	15	.	TRBJ1-4	.	TGCGCCAGCAGCCAAGATAGCAGTTTTAATGAAAAACTGTTTTTT	CASSQDSSFNEKLFF
TRBV20-1	15	TRBD1	TRBJ2-1	.	TGCAGTGCTAGACTCGGGACAGATAACTACAATGAGCAGTTCTTC	CSARLGTDNYNEQFF
TRBV5-4	14	TRBD1	TRBJ2-2	.	TGTGCCAGCAGCTGGGACAGGAACACCGGGGAGCTGTTTTTT	CASSWDRNTGELFF